What follows describes a single T cell receptor (beta chain). A much larger clone lies one base from this, so it may be a read error. CDR1 is SGHTA and CDR2 is FQGNSA in the germline V gene. The CDR3 extends over 15 amino acids. The data were obtained in a study of blood T cells in healthy people across ages. A sample-barcoded 5' primer and a J-beta primer mix were used in a second PCR of roughly 6 to 11 cycles. TCRdb re-derived calls from the 5' RACE reads in MiXCR, one entry per CDR3 protein. The sample carries hundreds of thousands of distinct CDR3 sequences, around 26% recorded once. Each donor's blood draw was roughly 10 milliliters of peripheral blood.

The specimen was blood. V is TRBV7-2 and J is TRBJ2-5, with D perhaps matching TRBD2 (5 bases). The sequence derives from an elderly woman in good health. CDR3 bases: TGTGCCGGCAGCTGGCGAGGGTCCCAAAGAGAGACCCAGTACTTC. Translating it yields CAGSWRGSQRETQYF.